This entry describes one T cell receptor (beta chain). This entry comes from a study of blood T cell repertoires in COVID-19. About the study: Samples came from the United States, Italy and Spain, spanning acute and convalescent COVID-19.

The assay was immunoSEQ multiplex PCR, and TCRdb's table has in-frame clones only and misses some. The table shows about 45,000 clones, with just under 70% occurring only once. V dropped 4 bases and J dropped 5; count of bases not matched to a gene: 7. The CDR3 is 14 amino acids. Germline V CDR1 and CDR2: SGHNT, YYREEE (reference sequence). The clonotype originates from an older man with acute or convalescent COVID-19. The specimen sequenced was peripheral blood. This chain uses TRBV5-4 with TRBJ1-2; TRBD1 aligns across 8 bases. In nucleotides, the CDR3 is TGTGCCAGCAGCCCGAGGACAGGGCAATATGGCTACACCTTC. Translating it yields CASSPRTGQYGYTF.